These T cell receptor beta chains were read from a single sample in a study of blood T cell repertoires in COVID-19. The data were produced by immunoSEQ multiplex PCR, yet TCRdb's version contains in-frame clones alone and is incomplete. The table includes some 300,000 clones, 88% detected once. The material sequenced was peripheral blood. These receptors originate from a woman aged 25-40 years who had recovered from COVID-19. Both conserved end residues are part of each CDR3.

v_gene: TRBV6-5
j_gene: TRBJ1-5
CDR3aa: CASSLGQGNQPQHF

v_gene: TRBV18
j_gene: TRBJ2-3
CDR3aa: CASSPRRQGMGTDTQYF

v_gene: TRBV5-1
j_gene: TRBJ1-2
CDR3aa: CASRAGQEQDGYTF

v_gene: TRBV6-5
j_gene: TRBJ1-5
CDR3aa: CASRRLTGEAQPQHF

v_gene: TRBV6-4
j_gene: TRBJ2-6
CDR3aa: CASSEALSGANVLTF

v_gene: TRBV28
j_gene: TRBJ2-7
CDR3aa: CASSPPRGSSRILDF

v_gene: TRBV6-1
j_gene: TRBJ2-5
CDR3aa: CASSPGTGAQETQYF

v_gene: TRBV28
j_gene: TRBJ1-6
CDR3aa: CASRTDSVNSPLHF

v_gene: TRBV9
j_gene: TRBJ2-2
CDR3aa: CASSVSGGATTGELFF

v_gene: TRBV9
j_gene: TRBJ2-2
CDR3aa: CASRGTGSGELFF

v_gene: TRBV4-1
j_gene: TRBJ1-1
CDR3aa: CASSHRTGRNTEAFF

v_gene: TRBV21-1
j_gene: TRBJ1-3
CDR3aa: CASSEGGRQGAPSGNTIYF

v_gene: TRBV24-1
j_gene: TRBJ1-6
CDR3aa: CATTCLDRGREDSPLHF

v_gene: TRBV19
j_gene: TRBJ2-7
CDR3aa: CASSRDTSLYEQYF

v_gene: TRBV11-2
j_gene: TRBJ2-7
CDR3aa: CASSFAGANEQYF

v_gene: TRBV4-1
j_gene: TRBJ1-5
CDR3aa: CASSQGGRVGQPQHF

v_gene: TRBV27
j_gene: TRBJ1-1
CDR3aa: CASSSQGANTEAFF

v_gene: TRBV12-3/TRBV12-4
j_gene: TRBJ2-3
CDR3aa: CASRDSPTDTQYF

v_gene: TRBV5-1
j_gene: TRBJ1-1
CDR3aa: CASSFTGTEAFF

v_gene: TRBV19
j_gene: TRBJ2-2
CDR3aa: CASSIDLGTGTGELFF

v_gene: TRBV28
j_gene: TRBJ1-5
CDR3aa: CASSLAYSNQPQHF

v_gene: TRBV2
j_gene: TRBJ2-4
CDR3aa: CASSEEGAAKNIQYF

v_gene: TRBV7-9
j_gene: TRBJ1-1
CDR3aa: CASSLVGDRGLAFF